The 18 T cell receptor beta chains presented below share a single source sample, sequenced in a study of PD-1 blockade in classical Hodgkin lymphoma. Assay: immunoSEQ multiplex PCR; the TCRdb copy retains only in-frame clones and omits some. The table includes roughly 150,000 clones, under 85% detected once. All patients relapsed after autologous stem cell transplantation, and brentuximab vedotin exposure varied. The sample was peripheral blood mononuclear cells (PBMCs), taken before the second cycle of nivolumab. These receptors were obtained from a human donor with classical Hodgkin lymphoma.

The chain combines TRBV11-2 with TRBJ2-1; TRBD2 matches 9 bases. Unmatched junction bases numbered 5, after V lost 4 bases and J lost 4 bases. The CDR3 totals 15 residues. Germline lookup yields CDR1 SGHAT and CDR2 FQNNGV. CDR3 sequence reads: CASSSLGLAYNEQFF. In DNA, the CDR3 is TGTGCCAGCAGCTCCCTAGGACTAGCGTACAATGAGCAGTTCTTC.

The chain employs TRBV9 and TRBJ2-1; the match to TRBD2 covers 12 bases. J was trimmed by 9 bases and V by 4 bases; bases with no gene match: 8. Per the germline V gene, CDR1 is SGDLS and CDR2 is YYNGEE. CDR3 length: 15 residues. CDR3 sequence: CASSPETSGSTEQFF. In nucleotides, the CDR3 is TGTGCCAGCAGCCCAGAGACTAGCGGGAGTACTGAGCAGTTCTTC.

The V call is TRBV28, the J call TRBJ2-1; 12 nucleotides align to TRBD2. J gave up 4 bases and V 5 bases, and 6 bases lay outside the gene matches. CDR1 MDHEN and CDR2 SYDVKM come from the germline V gene. The CDR3 runs 16 residues. CDR3 sequence (DNA): TGTGCCAGCAGTGCCCGGACTAGCGGGATGTACAATGAGCAGTTCTTC. Residues: CASSARTSGMYNEQFF.

V gene TRBV7-9 combines with J gene TRBJ2-1; 8 bases line up with TRBD2. V shed 7 bases, J shed 4 bases, and the junction held 18 bases outside the gene matches. Germline values: CDR1 SEHNR, CDR2 FQNEAQ (reference sequence). The CDR3 consists of 18 residues. DNA for the CDR3: TGTGCCAGCACCTCTCCCGGGAGGGCGGGAGGTGCTTACAATGAGCAGTTCTTC. Translating it yields CASTSPGRAGGAYNEQFF.

V usage is TRBV10-3 and J usage is TRBJ2-1, with unresolved D. This CDR3 has 11 residues. V dropped 8 bases and J dropped 3 bases, with 5 bases sitting between them. CDR1 and CDR2 from the germline V gene are ENHRY and SYGVKD. Here the CDR3 reads CAIGDYNEQFF. The CDR3 nucleotides are TGTGCCATCGGCGACTACAATGAGCAGTTCTTC.

This clone was recorded at least ten times. The V gene is TRBV30, the J gene TRBJ1-2; D call uncertain. CDR3 length: 13 amino acids. V lost 2 bases, J lost 4 bases, and 11 bases lay in between. Per germline, CDR1 GTSNPN and CDR2 SVGIG (reference sequence). Here the CDR3 DNA reads TGTGCCTGGAGTAAGGCGGTCGGCTATGGCTACACCTTC. Protein: CAWSKAVGYGYTF.

The genes are TRBV5-1 and TRBJ2-1, with TRBD2 matching over 12 bases. The CDR3 is 15 residues long. The junction had 10 bases not matched to a gene; V was cut back by 6 bases and J by 9 bases. Germline values: CDR1 SGHRS, CDR2 YFSETQ. CDR3 in amino acids: CASMWLAGGLSEQFF. CDR3 coding DNA: TGCGCCAGCATGTGGCTAGCGGGGGGGCTAAGTGAGCAGTTCTTC.

The rearrangement uses TRBV11-2 and TRBJ1-2, with a possible D match to TRBD1 (6 bases). Trimming took 5 bases from V and 8 from J, leaving 21 bases between them. CDR3 length: 15 amino acids. Per germline, CDR1 SGHAT and CDR2 FQNNGV. The CDR3 sequence: CASSHAGTLPKGYTF. As DNA, the CDR3 is TGTGCCAGCAGCCATGCTGGGACACTCCCTAAGGGCTACACCTTC.

The J gene is TRBJ2-7, the V gene TRBV6-1; D might be TRBD1 (6 bases). Germline CDR1 reads MNHNS; CDR2 reads SASEGT. Trimming left V 1 base short and J 3 bases short, with 13 bases between. The CDR3 length is 15 residues. CDR3 residues: CASSEEWTEYYEQYF. The CDR3 bases are TGTGCCAGCAGTGAAGAATGGACAGAGTACTACGAGCAGTACTTC.

V and J are TRBV5-4 and TRBJ2-1; D gene uncertain. CDR3 length: 15 residues. Germline values: CDR1 SGHNT, CDR2 YYREEE (reference sequence). Trimming pared 2 bases from V and 0 bases from J, leaving 9 bases between. In nucleotides, the CDR3 is TGTGCCAGCAGCTTAACCCCAATCTCCTACAATGAGCAGTTCTTC. Protein sequence: CASSLTPISYNEQFF.

The V call is TRBV5-1, the J call TRBJ2-1; TRBD1 matches 9 bases. From germline, CDR1 is SGHRS and CDR2 YFSETQ. The CDR3 loop spans 14 amino acids. Unmatched junction bases numbered 6, after V lost 6 bases and J lost 5 bases. The CDR3 DNA follows: TGCGCCAGCACCCTACAGGGGGCGGACAATGAGCAGTTCTTC. Translated, it gives CASTLQGADNEQFF.

The rearrangement joins TRBV19 to TRBJ2-4, with a weak D call TRBD2 (6 bases). Trimming took 7 bases from V and 4 from J, leaving 14 bases between them. This CDR3 has 14 residues. The V gene's germline CDR1 is LNHDA and CDR2 SQIVND (reference sequence). The CDR3 reads CASTRDLTKNIQYF. CDR3 DNA sequence: TGTGCCAGTACCCGGGACTTAACTAAAAACATTCAGTACTTC.

The rearrangement joins TRBV12-5 to TRBJ1-3, with no clear D. The V end was cut by 1 base, the J end by 0 bases, with 4 bases between. The CDR3 spans 14 residues. CDR1 is LGHNT and CDR2 is FRNRAP in the germline V gene. The CDR3: CASGLGNSGNTIYF. Written as DNA, the CDR3 is TGTGCTAGTGGTTTGGGGAACTCTGGAAACACCATATATTTT.

The gene calls are TRBV6-4 and TRBJ2-5; D might be TRBD1 or TRBD2, each matching 5 bases. Trimming cost V 8 bases and J 0 bases, with 13 bases left between them. The CDR3 is made up of 14 amino acids. Germline assignment: CDR1 MRHNA and CDR2 SNTAGT. The CDR3 sequence: CASPRDPYQETQYF. The DNA of the CDR3 is TGTGCCAGCCCCCGGGACCCCTACCAAGAGACCCAGTACTTC.

The J gene is TRBJ2-1, the V gene TRBV9; TRBD2 agrees at 11 bases. Unmatched junction bases numbered 3, after V lost 4 bases and J lost 9 bases. This CDR3 is built from 13 residues. Germline V gives CDR1 SGDLS, CDR2 YYNGEE. CDR3 in amino acids: CASSMLAGGEQFF. DNA of the CDR3: TGTGCCAGCAGCATGCTAGCGGGAGGTGAGCAGTTCTTC.

This sequence joins TRBV13 and TRBJ1-1; 7 bases align to TRBD1. The germline V gene has CDR1 PRHDT and CDR2 FYEKMQ (reference sequence). After removal of 5 bases from V and 5 bases from J, the junction contained 5 bases not matched to a gene. CDR3 length: 13 residues. CDR3 loop: CASSRDRVTEAFF. For the CDR3, the DNA is TGTGCCAGCAGCCGTGACAGGGTAACTGAAGCTTTCTTT.

The gene calls are TRBV7-2 and TRBJ2-5, with no clear D. CDR3 length: 14 amino acids. Germline V gene lookup returns CDR1 SGHTA and CDR2 FQGNSA. With 1 base removed from V and 1 base from J, the gap between germline ends came to 7 bases. The CDR3 region has the DNA TGTGCCAGCAGCTTAGGTCCCAGCCAAGAGACCCAGTACTTC. This encodes CASSLGPSQETQYF.

V usage is TRBV11-2 and J usage is TRBJ1-1; D unclear. V gave up 1 base and J gave up 0 bases, with 9 bases separating them. This CDR3 is 15 amino acids long. The germline V gene encodes CDR1 SGHAT and CDR2 FQNNGV. The CDR3 spells CASSLGRLLNTEAFF. The CDR3 nucleotides are TGTGCCAGCAGCTTAGGACGGTTACTGAACACTGAAGCTTTCTTT.